Listed here are 22 T cell receptor beta chains from one sample, sequenced in a study of blood T cell repertoires in COVID-19 (dated by TCRdb to about 2020). Libraries were prepared through the immunoSEQ multiplex PCR assay. TCRdb's version of the immuneACCESS table is confined to in-frame rearrangements and falls short of the full clone set. An unresolved V gene accounts for under half of the shortfall where checked; the remainder is of unknown origin. The sample table contains under 500,000 clones; only one count was recorded for roughly nine tenths of them. Jointly, the top ten make up roughly 1.8% of the sample. Sequencing was carried out using PBMCs or T cells enriched from blood (not recorded which). The receptors come from a woman between 18 and 29 years old with acute COVID-19.

This chain connects TRBV6-5 to TRBJ1-4; TRBD1 aligns across 8 bases. Looked up from germline, CDR1 is MNHEY and CDR2 is SVGAGI. The CDR3 extends over 14 amino acids. V dropped 7 bases and J dropped 6; count of bases not matched to a gene: 7. CDR3 amino acids: CASTLRGPDEKLFF. The CDR3 DNA reads TGTGCCAGCACTCTCAGGGGGCCGGATGAAAAACTGTTTTTT.

The rearrangement links TRBV5-1 to TRBJ2-5; no firm D call. Between the trimmed V and J ends, which lost 0 bases and 1 base, there was a span of 7 bases. The CDR3 runs to 14 residues. Germline CDR1 and CDR2: SGHRS and YFSETQ. The CDR3 loop is CASSLVGSQETQYF. The CDR3 bases are TGCGCCAGCAGCTTGGTCGGTTCCCAAGAGACCCAGTACTTC. The complete variable domain, with remaining parts taken from reference TRBV5-1 and TRBJ2-5, reads KAGVTQTPRYLIKTRGQQVTLSCSPISGHRSVSWYQQTPGQGLQFLFEYFSETQRNKGNFPGRFSGRQFSNSRSEMNVSTLELGDSALYLCASSLVGSQETQYFGPGTRLLVL.

The chain is built from TRBV7-6 and TRBJ2-7, with 9 positions matching TRBD1. The trim removed 0 bases at V and 6 bases at J, leaving 9 bases unmatched. The germline gives CDR1 SGHVS, CDR2 FNYEAQ. CDR3 size: 16 residues. The chain's CDR3 is CASSLASGTGTTEQYF. DNA of the CDR3: TGTGCCAGCAGCTTAGCAAGTGGGACAGGGACCACCGAGCAGTACTTC.

This rearrangement joins TRBV2 to TRBJ1-1; tentative D call: TRBD1 (5 bases). The germline CDR1 and CDR2 sequences are SNHLY and FYNNEI. This CDR3 comprises 12 residues. V was shortened by 8 bases and J by 8 bases, with 15 bases between the two germline ends. The chain's CDR3 is CASSTQGPEAFF. Written as DNA, the CDR3 is TGTGCCAGCTCGACGCAGGGCCCCGAAGCTTTCTTT.

This clone was detected only a few times. V gene TRBV3-1 (or the pseudogene TRBV3-2) combines with J gene TRBJ1-4, with TRBD1 identical over 10 bases. CDR3 length: 14 amino acids. Germline V gene sequence: CDR1 LGHDT, CDR2 YNNKEL (reference sequence). V gave up 7 bases and J gave up 5 bases; unmatched junction bases: 4. The CDR3 DNA sequence: TGTGCCAGCAATCCGGGACAGGGGAATGAAAAACTGTTTTTT. It encodes CASNPGQGNEKLFF.

V and J are TRBV7-8 and TRBJ1-4; perhaps TRBD1 as D (6 bases). The CDR3 has 15 residues. The V and J ends lost 4 bases and 5 bases respectively, with 14 bases between them. Germline CDR1 and CDR2: SGHVS and FQNEAQ. CDR3 in DNA: TGTGCCAGCAGCTCAATAGGGCAGGGGAATGAAAAACTGTTTTTT. Translation: CASSSIGQGNEKLFF.

V and J are TRBV5-4 and TRBJ2-7; TRBD1 aligns across 7 bases. CDR1 is SGHNT, CDR2 YYREEE, per germline (reference sequence). This CDR3 has 12 amino acids. V shed 5 bases and J 3 bases; nucleotides not matched to a gene: 2. CDR3 nucleotides: TGTGCCAGCAGAGGGGACAGCTACGAGCAGTACTTC. Translation: CASRGDSYEQYF.

For the CDR3, the DNA is TGCGCCAGCTACAGGAACACTGAAGCTTTCTTT. This encodes CASYRNTEAFF. The rearrangement joins TRBV23-1 to TRBJ1-1, with D hard to call. TRBV23-1 is reported as an ORF; its role is uncertain. CDR3 size: 11 residues. Trimming took 8 bases from V and 1 from J, leaving 5 bases between them.

V is TRBV7-9 and J is TRBJ2-2; D is unclear. V lost 2 bases to trimming and J lost 7 bases, with 5 bases between them. The CDR3 length is 12 residues. Germline V gene sequence: CDR1 SEHNR, CDR2 FQNEAQ (reference sequence). The CDR3 region is CASSLLVGELFF. CDR3 bases: TGTGCCAGCAGCTTACTAGTCGGGGAGCTGTTTTTT. The full variable domain, rest sourced from reference TRBV7-9 and TRBJ2-2, is DTGVSQNPRHKITKRGQNVTFRCDPISEHNRLYWYRQTLGQGPEFLTYFQNEAQLEKSRLLSDRFSAERPKGSFSTLEIQRTEQGDSAMYLCASSLLVGELFFGEGSRLTVL.

There are a few counts of this clone. The chain uses TRBV4-1 and TRBJ2-5; 9 positions match TRBD1. Trimming cost V 0 bases and J 7 bases; bases outside gene matches: 9. The CDR3 is made up of 16 amino acids. Germline V CDR1 and CDR2: MGHRA, YSYEKL. The CDR3, as DNA: TGCGCCAGCAGCCAAGAGGAGGGACAGGGTCGTCCGACCCAGTACTTC. Translated: CASSQEEGQGRPTQYF.

The chain couples TRBV4-1 to TRBJ2-7; D is undetermined. V gave up 0 bases and J gave up 3 bases, with 9 bases separating them. Per germline, CDR1 MGHRA and CDR2 YSYEKL. The CDR3 has 14 residues. The CDR3 DNA reads TGCGCCAGCAGCCAAGATATAACAAACTACGAGCAGTACTTC. This gives the protein CASSQDITNYEQYF.

This clone was seen once. The rearrangement links TRBV28 to TRBJ2-7; D perhaps matches TRBD2 (5 bases). The CDR3 contains 14 residues. The germline CDR1 and CDR2 sequences are MDHEN and SYDVKM. Between the trimmed V and J ends, which lost 2 bases and 6 bases, there was a span of 14 bases. CDR3 amino acids: CASSLALLGSEQYF. CDR3 nucleotide sequence: TGTGCCAGCAGTTTAGCCCTACTAGGCTCCGAGCAGTACTTC. The variable domain in full, completed from reference TRBV28 and TRBJ2-7, reads DVKVTQSSRYLVKRTGEKVFLECVQDMDHENMFWYRQDPGLGLRLIYFSYDVKMKEKGDIPEGYSVSREKKERFSLILESASTNQTSMYLCASSLALLGSEQYFGPGTRLTVT.

V is TRBV4-3 and J is TRBJ2-7, with D unclear. V dropped 0 bases and J dropped 3 bases, with 6 bases sitting between them. Per germline, CDR1 LGHNA and CDR2 YSLEER. The CDR3 contains 13 residues. The CDR3 DNA sequence: TGCGCCAGCAGCCAAGATCTCGGCTACGAGCAGTACTTC. Translated: CASSQDLGYEQYF.

Notes on this clone: Other DNA variants within this sample encode the same CDR3. The rearrangement uses TRBV28 and TRBJ1-2, with D perhaps TRBD1 (5 bases). V was clipped by 2 bases and J by 5 bases, with 6 bases between them. Germline CDR1 and CDR2: MDHEN and SYDVKM. The CDR3 consists of 12 residues. The CDR3 DNA reads TGTGCCAGCAGTTTAAAGGGGTATGGCTACACCTTC. It translates to CASSLKGYGYTF.

This rearrangement joins TRBV9 to TRBJ2-7, with D perhaps matching TRBD2 (6 bases). The CDR3 has 14 residues. V dropped 0 bases and J dropped 4 bases, with 11 bases sitting between them. In germline, CDR1 is SGDLS, CDR2 YYNGEE. The CDR3 coding sequence is TGTGCCAGCAGCGTAGGCGGGGCGCCTTACGAGCAGTACTTC. Translating it yields CASSVGGAPYEQYF.

This clone has only a few counts. This rearrangement joins TRBV5-1 to TRBJ2-7; 7 bases are shared with TRBD1. Germline V gene lookup returns CDR1 SGHRS and CDR2 YFSETQ. CDR3 length equals 15 residues. After removal of 4 bases from V and 1 base from J, the junction contained 8 bases not matched to a gene. The chain's CDR3 is CASSTLGTVSYEQYF. CDR3 DNA: TGCGCCAGCAGCACGCTCGGGACAGTATCCTACGAGCAGTACTTC.

This chain connects TRBV3-1 (or the pseudogene TRBV3-2) to TRBJ2-7; D remains unclear. Trimming removed 1 base from V and 4 bases from J, with 2 bases in between. Germline CDR1 is LGHDT and CDR2 is YNNKEL (reference sequence). The length of the CDR3 is 11 residues. The CDR3 reads CASSQAYEQYF. The CDR3 bases are TGTGCCAGCAGCCAAGCTTACGAGCAGTACTTC.

This chain connects TRBV19 to TRBJ1-5; 12 bases agree with TRBD1. CDR1 is LNHDA and CDR2 is SQIVND in the germline V gene (reference sequence). The trim removed 6 bases at V and 7 bases at J, leaving 7 bases unmatched. The CDR3 consists of 15 residues. Written as DNA, the CDR3 is TGTGCCAGTAGCAGCCCGGGACAGGGGGCACAGCCCCAGCATTTT. It translates to CASSSPGQGAQPQHF.

This clone was recorded only once. V is TRBV14 and J is TRBJ2-3, with 7 bases that match TRBD2. The trim removed 1 base at V and 2 bases at J, leaving 6 bases unmatched. CDR1 and CDR2 from the germline V gene are SGHDN and FVKESK. The CDR3 has 16 residues. The DNA for the CDR3 is TGTGCCAGCAGCCAAGGGACTAGACTTTCCACAGATACGCAGTATTTT. This sequence encodes CASSQGTRLSTDTQYF.

The gene calls are TRBV7-8 and TRBJ1-5; 8 bases fit TRBD1. The CDR3 runs 15 residues. Germline V gene lookup returns CDR1 SGHVS and CDR2 FQNEAQ. The trim removed 3 bases at V and 1 base at J, leaving 2 bases unmatched. The chain's CDR3 is CASSFGQGSNQPQHF. In nucleotides, the CDR3 is TGTGCCAGCAGCTTTGGACAGGGAAGCAATCAGCCCCAGCATTTT. The full variable domain, completed using reference TRBV7-8 and TRBJ1-5, is GAGVSQSPRYKVAKRGQDVALRCDPISGHVSLFWYQQALGQGPEFLTYFQNEAQLDKSGLPSDRFFAERPEGSVSTLKIQRTQQEDSAVYLCASSFGQGSNQPQHFGDGTRLSIL.

The rearrangement joins TRBV5-4 to TRBJ2-7, with a possible D match to TRBD1 (6 bases). The germline V gene encodes CDR1 SGHNT and CDR2 YYREEE (reference sequence). Trimming cost V 2 bases and J 2 bases, with 11 bases left between them. The CDR3 consists of 14 residues. The CDR3 is CASSLPGQPYEQYF. The CDR3 region has the DNA TGTGCCAGCAGCTTACCCGGACAGCCCTACGAGCAGTACTTC.

The genes are TRBV27 and TRBJ2-7; 11 bases line up with TRBD2. Trimming took 5 bases from V and 8 from J; bases not matched to a gene: 8. The CDR3 covers 14 residues. In germline, CDR1 is MNHEY, CDR2 SMNVEV (reference sequence). CDR3 residues: CASSPGTSGSKQYF. As DNA, the CDR3 is TGTGCCAGCAGTCCCGGGACTAGCGGAAGCAAGCAGTACTTC.